Presented here are 25 T cell receptor beta chains from one specimen sequenced in a study of blood T cell repertoires in COVID-19. Repertoires were generated with immunoSEQ multiplex PCR, while TCRdb's copy carries only in-frame clones and drops some. The data show 100,000 to 150,000 clones, around 83% seen once. Material for sequencing was peripheral blood. Receptors originate from a middle-aged man with active or convalescent COVID-19.

The V gene is TRBV11-2, the J gene TRBJ1-2; D is undetermined. CDR3 length: 11 residues. Trimming took 5 bases from V and 2 from J, leaving 3 bases between them. The germline gives CDR1 SGHAT, CDR2 FQNNGV. The CDR3 nucleotides are TGTGCCAGCAGCCGGAACTATGGCTACACCTTC. It specifies CASSRNYGYTF. Combining the CDR3 with reference TRBV11-2 and TRBJ1-2 gives the whole variable domain EAGVAQSPRYKIIEKRQSVAFWCNPISGHATLYWYQQILGQGPKLLIQFQNNGVVDDSQLPKDRFSAERLKGVDSTLKIQPAKLEDSAVYLCASSRNYGYTFGSGTRLTVV.

The rearrangement uses TRBV6-5 and TRBJ2-1; the match to TRBD1 covers 10 bases. The CDR3 contains 14 residues. J was trimmed by 6 bases and V by 2 bases; bases with no gene match: 1. Germline CDR1 reads MNHEY; CDR2 reads SVGAGI. This CDR3 reads CASSYGTGVNEQFF. The CDR3 nucleotides read TGTGCCAGCAGTTACGGGACAGGGGTCAATGAGCAGTTCTTC.

The CDR3 DNA reads as TGTGCCAGCAGCCAAGATGGGGGCGGGGGCCACTTTTACGATACGCAGTATTTT. Its translation: CASSQDGGGGHFYDTQYF. The V and J genes are TRBV4-2 and TRBJ2-3, with D perhaps matching TRBD2 (7 bases). Germline-derived CDR1 and CDR2 are LGHNA and YNFKEQ. The V end lost 0 bases, the J end lost 6 bases, and 22 bases lay between the germline ends. This CDR3 has 18 amino acids.

CDR3: CASSPSDGGYEQYF. CDR3 coding DNA: TGTGCCAGCTCACCCTCGGACGGGGGATACGAGCAGTACTTC. The chain has TRBV18 and TRBJ2-7, with a weak D call TRBD2 (6 bases). V lost 3 bases, J lost 4 bases, and 13 bases lay in between. This CDR3 is built from 14 residues. CDR1 and CDR2 (germline): KGHSH, LQKENI.

The chain is built from TRBV6-5 and TRBJ1-5, with D perhaps TRBD1 (6 bases). Trimming cost V 2 bases and J 6 bases, with 17 bases left between them. Looked up from germline, CDR1 is MNHEY and CDR2 is SVGAGI. The CDR3 length is 16 residues. The CDR3 here is CASSYGSGAMVQPQHF. The CDR3 DNA reads TGTGCCAGCAGTTACGGGTCAGGGGCCATGGTTCAGCCCCAGCATTTT.

A few counts support this clone. The chain carries TRBV19 and TRBJ1-2; D not resolved. The germline CDR1 and CDR2 sequences are LNHDA and SQIVND (reference sequence). The CDR3 has 13 residues. Trimming left V 7 bases short and J 4 bases short, with 13 bases between. The DNA for the CDR3 is TGTGCCAGTAAGTCGGGAGGCGGCTATGGCTACACCTTC. Translated, it gives CASKSGGGYGYTF.

The chain is built from TRBV10-3 and TRBJ2-2; TRBD2 agrees at 9 bases. The CDR3 has 16 amino acids. Germline CDR1 ENHRY, CDR2 SYGVKD. Trimming at V came to 0 bases and at J to 6 bases, leaving 5 bases not matched to a gene. CDR3 sequence: CAISESGLASAGELFF. CDR3 DNA: TGTGCCATCAGTGAGTCCGGACTAGCGTCGGCCGGGGAGCTGTTTTTT.

The chain uses TRBV11-2 and TRBJ2-7; possibly TRBD2 for D (5 bases). The V and J ends lost 0 bases and 3 bases respectively, with 12 bases between them. The CDR3 has 15 amino acids. CDR1 and CDR2 (germline): SGHAT, FQNNGV. CDR3 sequence (DNA): TGTGCCAGCAGCTTAGAGACGGGGATGGTCTACGAGCAGTACTTC. Its protein is CASSLETGMVYEQYF.

This clone was detected a few times. The chain employs TRBV13 and TRBJ2-6; 7 bases align to TRBD1. The trim removed 2 bases at V and 13 bases at J, leaving 8 bases unmatched. In germline, CDR1 is PRHDT, CDR2 FYEKMQ (reference sequence). CDR3 size: 14 residues. The CDR3: CASSLRDRAKVLTF. Written as DNA, the CDR3 is TGTGCCAGCAGCTTAAGAGACAGGGCAAAAGTCCTGACTTTC. The entire variable domain, with the rest obtained from reference TRBV13 and TRBJ2-6, is as follows: AAGVIQSPRHLIKEKRETATLKCYPIPRHDTVYWYQQGPGQDPQFLISFYEKMQSDKGSIPDRFSAQQFSDYHSELNMSSLELGDSALYFCASSLRDRAKVLTFGAGSRLTVL.

This clone occurred once. The J gene is TRBJ2-7, the V gene TRBV29-1; D remains unclear. CDR1 is SQVTM, CDR2 ANQGSEA, per germline. The CDR3 extends over 11 amino acids. V was shortened by 1 base and J by 3 bases, with 4 bases between the two germline ends. The CDR3 spells CSVEVSYEQYF. CDR3 in DNA: TGCAGCGTTGAAGTTAGCTACGAGCAGTACTTC.

This rearrangement joins TRBV4-2 to TRBJ2-5, with 10 bases identical to TRBD2. There are 15 residues in the CDR3. CDR1 and CDR2 (germline): LGHNA, YNFKEQ. Trimming took 4 bases from V and 5 from J; bases not matched to a gene: 7. This chain's CDR3 is CASSRERGGGETQYF. CDR3 nucleotides: TGTGCCAGCAGCCGAGAGCGGGGGGGTGGGGAGACCCAGTACTTC.

The chain combines TRBV11-2 with TRBJ2-5; TRBD1 might be the D (5 bases). Trimming stripped 1 base from V and 9 bases from J, with 15 bases between. The CDR3 spans 14 residues. Germline V gene sequence: CDR1 SGHAT, CDR2 FQNNGV. CDR3 bases: TGTGCCAGCAGCTTAGTCCAGGGATGGGGATCCCAGTACTTC. It is translated as CASSLVQGWGSQYF.

V is TRBV15 and J is TRBJ1-1, with D unclear. This CDR3 is 15 amino acids long. The V end was cut by 2 bases, the J end by 0 bases, with 10 bases between. CDR1 is LNHNV and CDR2 is YYDKDF in the germline V gene (reference sequence). CDR3 loop: CATSRPTQMNTEAFF. In nucleotides, the CDR3 is TGTGCCACCAGCAGACCGACACAGATGAACACTGAAGCTTTCTTT. The full variable domain, rest sourced from reference TRBV15 and TRBJ1-1, is DAMVIQNPRYQVTQFGKPVTLSCSQTLNHNVMYWYQQKSSQAPKLLFHYYDKDFNNEADTPDNFQSRRPNTSFCFLDIRSPGLGDTAMYLCATSRPTQMNTEAFFGQGTRLTVV.

V and J are TRBV13 and TRBJ2-5; 10 bases line up with TRBD1. V lost 4 bases, J lost 5 bases, and 10 bases stayed unmatched. This CDR3 is built from 16 residues. In germline, CDR1 is PRHDT, CDR2 FYEKMQ (reference sequence). The CDR3 sequence is CASSYPGDRGEETQYF. The CDR3 DNA follows: TGTGCCAGCAGCTACCCCGGGGACAGGGGTGAGGAGACCCAGTACTTC. The variable domain in full, completed from reference TRBV13 and TRBJ2-5, reads AAGVIQSPRHLIKEKRETATLKCYPIPRHDTVYWYQQGPGQDPQFLISFYEKMQSDKGSIPDRFSAQQFSDYHSELNMSSLELGDSALYFCASSYPGDRGEETQYFGPGTRLLVL.

The chain is built from TRBV5-6 and TRBJ2-3, with D unresolved. This CDR3 contains 13 residues. Germline CDR1 reads SGHDT; CDR2 reads YYEEEE. V was clipped by 0 bases and J by 2 bases, with 4 bases between them. The CDR3 spells CASSLGATDTQYF. CDR3 nucleotides: TGTGCCAGCAGCTTGGGAGCCACAGATACGCAGTATTTT.

This chain uses TRBV12-3 or TRBV12-4 with TRBJ1-1; the D is unclear. The CDR3 has 13 amino acids. Trimming cost V 5 bases and J 1 base, with 8 bases left between them. The CDR3 DNA sequence: TGTGCCAGCAGTAACAGAGCGAACACTGAAGCTTTCTTT. Protein sequence: CASSNRANTEAFF.

This sequence joins TRBV27 and TRBJ2-1; 7 bases are a match to TRBD2. The length of the CDR3 is 16 residues. Germline V CDR1 and CDR2: MNHEY, SMNVEV (reference sequence). J gave up 0 bases and V 7 bases, and 9 bases lay outside the gene matches. The CDR3 region is CASKTLGGSSYNEQFF. The CDR3 bases are TGTGCCAGCAAAACCCTGGGGGGGAGCTCCTACAATGAGCAGTTCTTC.

V usage is TRBV5-6 and J usage is TRBJ1-1, with TRBD1 matching over 7 bases. CDR3 length: 14 residues. V lost 3 bases to trimming and J lost 1 base; unmatched junction nucleotides: 3. In germline, CDR1 is SGHDT, CDR2 YYEEEE. The CDR3 DNA reads TGTGCCAGCAGCTGGGACAGTCGGAACACTGAAGCTTTCTTT. Protein: CASSWDSRNTEAFF.

This sequence joins TRBV5-1 and TRBJ2-3; TRBD1 might be the D (6 bases). The CDR3 sequence is 13 residues long. Per the germline V gene, CDR1 is SGHRS and CDR2 is YFSETQ. Trimming left V 2 bases short and J 6 bases short, with 10 bases between. Here the CDR3 DNA reads TGCGCCAGCAGCTTACAGGGAGAGGATACGCAGTATTTT. As protein: CASSLQGEDTQYF. Drawing the rest from reference TRBV5-1 and TRBJ2-3, the complete variable domain is KAGVTQTPRYLIKTRGQQVTLSCSPISGHRSVSWYQQTPGQGLQFLFEYFSETQRNKGNFPGRFSGRQFSNSRSEMNVSTLELGDSALYLCASSLQGEDTQYFGPGTRLTVL.

The J gene is TRBJ2-7, the V gene TRBV6-1; tentatively, D is TRBD2 (6 bases). This CDR3 is 17 amino acids long. The germline V gene encodes CDR1 MNHNS and CDR2 SASEGT. V lost 1 base and J 3 bases, leaving 19 bases between the germline ends. The CDR3 is CASSEGDKRAFYYEQYF. The CDR3 nucleotides read TGTGCCAGCAGTGAAGGGGATAAGCGGGCATTTTACTACGAGCAGTACTTC.

The rearrangement links TRBV3-1 (or the pseudogene TRBV3-2) to TRBJ2-1, with D hard to call. Germline V CDR1 and CDR2: LGHDT, YNNKEL (reference sequence). The CDR3 is 14 residues long. Trimming took 4 bases from V and 6 from J, leaving 13 bases between them. DNA for the CDR3: TGTGCCAGCAGCCTGGTGACTGGCCCCAATGAGCAGTTCTTC. Its protein product is CASSLVTGPNEQFF.

This clone was found a few times. The chain uses TRBV5-4 and TRBJ1-2; tentatively, D is TRBD1 (5 bases). The V end was cut by 0 bases, the J end by 7 bases, with 10 bases between. This CDR3 comprises 13 residues. Germline V gene sequence: CDR1 SGHNT, CDR2 YYREEE (reference sequence). CDR3 DNA sequence: TGTGCCAGCAGCTTGGATAGGGGCGCTGGCTACACCTTC. Translated: CASSLDRGAGYTF.

This clone rates as large. This chain connects TRBV18 to TRBJ2-7; 9 bases match TRBD2. The trim removed 2 bases at V and 3 bases at J, leaving 8 bases unmatched. CDR3 size: 16 residues. Germline CDR1 is KGHSH and CDR2 is LQKENI. CDR3 in DNA: TGTGCCAGCTCACCATTAGAGACTAGCGGCAACTACGAGCAGTACTTC. This gives the protein CASSPLETSGNYEQYF.

The chain employs TRBV29-1 and TRBJ1-2; D is undetermined. V lost 6 bases to trimming and J lost 4 bases, with 15 bases between them. Germline V gene data show CDR1 as SQVTM and CDR2 as ANQGSEA. The CDR3 has 13 amino acids. The CDR3 DNA is TGCAGCGTCCGGAGGGATGGATCCTATGGCTACACCTTC. This codes for CSVRRDGSYGYTF.

This clone was seen a handful of times. The J gene is TRBJ1-2, the V gene TRBV18, with 10 nucleotides matching TRBD1. The ends lost 3 bases at V and 0 bases at J; junction bases unmatched: 16. CDR1 and CDR2 (germline): KGHSH, LQKENI. The CDR3 consists of 20 residues. CDR3 coding DNA: TGTGCCAGCTCACCCCTTCCCGGACAGGGGGGCTTTCTAGCTAACTATGGCTACACCTTC. Its translation is CASSPLPGQGGFLANYGYTF.